The text below deals with one TCR beta chain. Its binding antigen is unknown. Base qualities are not recorded, but no much larger clone differs from it by a single base. Taken with the paper, the label for time point translates to: cells obtained before transplantation from donor or recipient. CD3+CD4+ and CD3+CD8+ populations were FACS-sorted from unstimulated pre-transplant donor and recipient cells taken from spleen or lymph nodes. Including the terminal cysteine and phenylalanine, the CDR3 comprises 14 residues. Just the 42-base CDR3 DNA is kept, in frame starting at base 1. V is cut by 8 bases and J by 4 bases, and the space between the germline ends is 15 bases. Via the germline V gene (reference sequence), CDR1 is LNHDA and CDR2 SQIVND. Receptors were amplified or captured by the immunoSEQ multiplex PCR assay. In most patients, genomic DNA was isolated using the Qiagen DNeasy Blood and Tissue Kit and sent frozen to Adaptive Biotechnologies for TCR sequencing. High-throughput TCR-beta CDR3 sequencing of genomic DNA from most patients was performed by Adaptive Biotechnologies. In the paper's pipeline: Adaptive's ImmunoSEQ software was the source of the TCR sequencing data for around 20 patients, while a few other patients were processed with MiXCR and VDJtools. To correct CD4 versus CD8 sorting errors, any sequence found in both subsets at a frequency ratio below 5:1 was removed. CDR3 nucleotide sequences shared between donor and recipient were removed because the origin of such sequences could not be assigned. At least 2-fold expansion over unstimulated cells and a minimum CFSE-low frequency of 0.002% (template counts) or 0.001% (read counts) were required for clones to be classified as alloreactive. Clones were considered mappable if detected in sequenced pre-transplant spleen, lymph node, or MLR CFSE-low populations of the donor or recipient. Cumulative frequency of alloreactive clones was calculated as a percentage of all sequences weighted by copy number. What TCRdb holds here is the immuneACCESS table cut down to in-frame rearrangements. Part of the clones is not present; checked against another copy, under half of the missing clones reflect an unresolved V gene, and the others are unexplained. Clone size and the V and J calls come from that table; the DNA yielded D and trimming. This sample comprises tens of thousands of clones, just under 95% of them detected only once. The top ten constitute around 0.49% of the sample.

The data were obtained in a study of graft-versus-host responses after intestinal transplantation (dated by TCRdb to the early 2020s). For the wider study: The transplants that recipients received were multivisceral, liver-intestinal, or isolated intestinal. To identify alloreactive clones, pre-transplant mixed lymphocyte reaction products were sequenced and then compared with unstimulated pre-transplant donor and recipient T cells. Samples from three later patients were sequenced in-house on an Illumina MiSeq with MiXCR processing rather than by the commercial service. Every recipient was given anti-thymocyte globulin induction, then maintenance tacrolimus and steroids for roughly 3 years. Graft-versus-host and host-versus-graft alloreactive T cell clones were tracked in the graft, circulation and bone marrow after intestinal transplantation using bulk TCR-beta CDR3 sequencing. Donor T cell macrochimerism was defined as a peak of at least 4% donor T cells among recipient peripheral blood mononuclear cells. A cohort of about 26 intestinal transplant recipients, including one retransplant, was enrolled, and a few patients lacking pretransplant specimens were excluded.

General findings and caveats noted by the study authors: Patients with donor T cell macrochimerism had high GvH to HvG T cell clonal ratios in their allografts. GvH clones were detected in recipient bone marrow, and some appeared earlier in ileal mucosa or blood, consistent with an intestinal mucosal origin. Early after transplant, peak levels of circulating GvH clones were associated with declines in HvG clones. The conclusions were limited by the relatively low number and heterogeneity of the intestinal transplant patients.

The chain uses TRBV19 and TRBJ2-1, with the D gene not confidently named. The sample here was unstimulated CD8+ T cells sorted from spleen or lymph node cells, taken before intestinal transplant. This receptor was obtained from a human donor who received an intestinal transplant. The CDR3 region reads CASSQMGAYNEQFF. In nucleotide form, the sequence is TGTGCCAGTTCCCAGATGGGCGCATACAATGAGCAGTTCTTC. When the CDR3 is completed using the reference TRBV19 and TRBJ2-1 genes on either side, the full variable domain is DGGITQSPKYLFRKEGQNVTLSCEQNLNHDAMYWYRQDPGQGLRLIYYSQIVNDFQKGDIAEGYSVSREKKESFPLTVTSAQKNPTAFYLCASSQMGAYNEQFFGPGTRLTVL.